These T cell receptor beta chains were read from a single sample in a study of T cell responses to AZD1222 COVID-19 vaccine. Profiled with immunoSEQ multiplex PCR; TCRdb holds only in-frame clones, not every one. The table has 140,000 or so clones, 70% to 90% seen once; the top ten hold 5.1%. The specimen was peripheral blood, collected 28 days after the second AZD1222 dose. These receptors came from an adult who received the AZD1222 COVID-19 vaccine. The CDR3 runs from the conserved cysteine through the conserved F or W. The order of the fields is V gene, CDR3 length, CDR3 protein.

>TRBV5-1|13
CASRPGTGQFNVF
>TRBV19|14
CASRISQGTTEAFF
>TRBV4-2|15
CASSLGQGGESPLHF
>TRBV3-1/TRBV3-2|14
CASNVAGGTETQYF
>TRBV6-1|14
CASSEPGYNQPQHF
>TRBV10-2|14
CASSQDARGQPQHF
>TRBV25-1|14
CASSGPNFQETQYF
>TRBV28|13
CASSAIQGETQYF
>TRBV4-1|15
CASSQEGISGGGYTF
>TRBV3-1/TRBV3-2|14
CASSQDRWGSPLHF
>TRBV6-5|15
CASKTTGTGGYEQYF
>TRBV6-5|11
CAVNRNTEAFF
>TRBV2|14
CASSEGRGDQPQHF
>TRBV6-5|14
CASRQPGSRGELFF